Listed below are T cell receptor beta chains from one sample, sequenced in a study of blood T cell repertoires in COVID-19. The protocol was immunoSEQ multiplex PCR, while the TCRdb copy is restricted to in-frame clones and leaves out a portion. Among some 380,000 clones, around 90% were seen once, and the ten largest hold approximately 2.1%. Sequencing was carried out using PBMCs or T cells enriched from blood (not recorded which). The receptors here all came from a woman in her thirties or forties with acute COVID-19. Each CDR3 is given with its conserved first and last residue. The D gene is left open where the match is weak. A row's size may be missing; if present it is once, few, many or a size class.

>.|TRBJ1-2|.|TRBV29-1
TGCAGCGTTGAAGAGGGTGGGGCACCCAACTATGGCTACACCTTC
CSVEEGGAPNYGYTF
>.|TRBJ2-1|TRBD2|TRBV7-2
TGTGCCAGCAGCTACCCAGGGACTAGCGGGGTGAGCTCCTACAATGAGCAGTTCTTC
CASSYPGTSGVSSYNEQFF
>.|TRBJ2-5|.|TRBV4-1
TGCGCCAGCAGCCAAGAACCGGGGATGGAGACCCAGTACTTC
CASSQEPGMETQYF
>.|TRBJ2-2|TRBD2|TRBV5-4
TGTGCCAGCAGCTCTAAGTTAGCGGGGGATACCGGGGAGCTGTTTTTT
CASSSKLAGDTGELFF
>.|TRBJ2-1|TRBD1|TRBV6-5
TGTGCCAGCAGTTACAGGGGGACAGAGCTCAATGAGCAGTTCTTC
CASSYRGTELNEQFF
>.|TRBJ1-6|.|TRBV19
TGTGCCAGTAGTATACCAACAGGGAGCTCCTATAATTCACCCCTCCACTTT
CASSIPTGSSYNSPLHF
>.|TRBJ2-7|TRBD1|TRBV27
TGTGCCAGCAGTTTATCCGGGACAGTGACCTACGAGCAGTACTTC
CASSLSGTVTYEQYF
>.|TRBJ1-6|.|TRBV10-3
TGTGCCATCAGTAAGGGGGATAATTCACCCCTCCACTTT
CAISKGDNSPLHF
>.|TRBJ2-3|TRBD2|TRBV7-2
TGTGCCAGCAGCGCGCGGACTAGCGGGGGGCGAGATACGCAGTATTTT
CASSARTSGGRDTQYF
>.|TRBJ2-3|.|TRBV7-9
TGTGCCAGCAGCTTAGACCACACAACACCTAGCACAGATACGCAGTATTTT
CASSLDHTTPSTDTQYF
>.|TRBJ1-5|TRBD1|TRBV6-5
TGTGCCAGCAGACAACCGGGACAGGATGGACCCCAGCATTTT
CASRQPGQDGPQHF
>.|TRBJ1-5|.|TRBV24-1
TGTGCCACCAGTGGTACAGGGACAAATCAGCCCCAGCATTTT
CATSGTGTNQPQHF
>.|TRBJ1-6|TRBD1|TRBV5-6
TGTGCCAGCAGCCCCCCGGGACAGGGTACACCCCTCCACTTT
CASSPPGQGTPLHF
>once|TRBJ1-1|.|TRBV19
TGTGCCAGTAGTCCCCTCGGTTTCTTCAAATCTAGGAACACTGAAGCTTTCTTT
CASSPLGFFKSRNTEAFF
>.|TRBJ2-2|TRBD1|TRBV7-9
TGTGCCAGCAGCGAACCGGGACAGGGGACGAACACCGGGGAGCTGTTTTTT
CASSEPGQGTNTGELFF
>.|TRBJ1-2|.|TRBV12-3/TRBV12-4
TGTGCCAGCTCTCCCGGGACAACGGATGGCTACACCTTC
CASSPGTTDGYTF
>.|TRBJ2-3|TRBD2|TRBV10-2
TGCGCCAGCAGGGTTGCAGGACTAGCGACAGATACGCAGTATTTT
CASRVAGLATDTQYF
>.|TRBJ2-5|.|TRBV7-2
TGTGCCAGCAGCTCAGGCGGGGAGACCCAGTACTTC
CASSSGGETQYF
>.|TRBJ1-2|TRBD1|TRBV7-2
TGTGCCAGCAGCTTAGGACAGGGGGCTGGCTACACCTTC
CASSLGQGAGYTF
>.|TRBJ1-6|TRBD1|TRBV10-2
TGCGCCAGCAGTCAGGACAGGGCGGGAAGCTCCTATAATTCACCCCTCCACTTT
CASSQDRAGSSYNSPLHF
>.|TRBJ2-1|TRBD2|TRBV29-1
TGCAGCGTCCAGAAGACTAGCGGTCCGAATGACAATGAGCAGTTCTTC
CSVQKTSGPNDNEQFF
>.|TRBJ1-2|.|TRBV6-5
TGTGCCAGCCAACGATCAGGGACTAACTATGGCTACACCTTC
CASQRSGTNYGYTF
>.|TRBJ2-7|TRBD2|TRBV28
TGTGCCAGCAGGAACCGGGACCCGGGGGGAGAGCAGTACTTC
CASRNRDPGGEQYF
>.|TRBJ1-2|.|TRBV10-3
TGTGCCATCAGTGCAAGAGGGACTTCAAGCTATGGCTACACCTTC
CAISARGTSSYGYTF
>few|TRBJ2-7|.|TRBV25-1
TGTGCCAGCACTCACAGCTACGAGCAGTACTTC
CASTHSYEQYF
>.|TRBJ2-1|.|TRBV24-1
TGTGCCACCAGTGATTTGAGGGCGGGGAATGAGCAGTTCTTC
CATSDLRAGNEQFF
>.|TRBJ1-1|.|TRBV12-2
TGTGCAAGTCGCTTCCCGACGAGTGGAGGGACTGAAGCTTTCTTT
CASRFPTSGGTEAFF
>.|TRBJ1-2|.|TRBV19
TGTGCCAGTATTGGGGGGGCGGATGACTATGGCTACACCTTC
CASIGGADDYGYTF
>.|TRBJ1-2|TRBD1|TRBV6-1
TGTGCCAGCAGAGGACAGGGCGCGGGTGGCTACACCTTC
CASRGQGAGGYTF
>.|TRBJ2-7|.|TRBV29-1
TGCAGCGTTGTGGCACTATCCTCCTACGAGCAGTACTTC
CSVVALSSYEQYF
>.|TRBJ1-6|TRBD1|TRBV7-9
TGTGCCAGCAGCACCCGACAGGGCCAAAATTCACCCCTCCACTTT
CASSTRQGQNSPLHF
>.|TRBJ2-3|.|TRBV5-4
TGTGCCAGCAGCTTGGTATGGAGAGATACGCAGTATTTT
CASSLVWRDTQYF
>.|TRBJ1-4|.|TRBV6-5
TGTGCCAGCAGTCCTCGGGAGACTAATGAAAAACTGTTTTTT
CASSPRETNEKLFF
>.|TRBJ2-5|.|TRBV11-2
TGTGCCAGCAGCCATCCGGGGGAAGAGACCCAGTACTTC
CASSHPGEETQYF
>.|TRBJ1-6|TRBD1|TRBV30
TGTGCCTGTCGGACTGGACAGGGCTATAATTCACCCCTCCACTTT
CACRTGQGYNSPLHF
>.|TRBJ1-6|TRBD1|TRBV4-1
TGCGCCAGCCGTTCGACAGGGGGCGGAAACTCACCCCTCCACTTT
CASRSTGGGNSPLHF
>.|TRBJ1-1|.|TRBV10-2
TGCGCCAGCAGTCGAGGCAGGAACACTGAAGCTTTCTTT
CASSRGRNTEAFF
>few|TRBJ2-2|.|TRBV3-1/TRBV3-2
TGTGCCAGCAGCCATTTCGACACCGGGGAGCTGTTTTTT
CASSHFDTGELFF
>.|TRBJ1-1|.|TRBV4-1
TGCGCCAGCAGCCCATGGAACGGGGGAGGTACTGAAGCTTTCTTT
CASSPWNGGGTEAFF
>.|TRBJ1-2|TRBD1|TRBV5-4
TGTGCCAGCAGCGACCGGGACAGGGTTTATGATGGCTACACCTTC
CASSDRDRVYDGYTF
>.|TRBJ1-2|TRBD1|TRBV7-9
TGTGCCAGCAGCCCCGGGACAGTCTATGGCTACACCTTC
CASSPGTVYGYTF
>.|TRBJ1-4|.|TRBV12-3/TRBV12-4
TGTGCCAGCAGGCGCAGGGCGGATGAAAAACTGTTTTTT
CASRRRADEKLFF